This TCR beta chain appears in the sequencing data of a study of blood T cell repertoires in COVID-19. Libraries were prepared by immunoSEQ multiplex PCR; TCRdb keeps only in-frame clonotypes and omits some of them. The sample holds 140,000 to 150,000 clones; roughly nine tenths are singletons and the top ten take 1.5% to 2%. The sequence derives from a human donor in a cohort sampled during active COVID-19. The sequencing input was peripheral blood.

As DNA, the CDR3 is TGTGCCAGCAGCTTCGGGACAAAGAACACTGAAGCTTTCTTT. This translates into CASSFGTKNTEAFF. This sequence joins TRBV7-8 and TRBJ1-1; D might be TRBD1 (6 bases). V dropped 3 bases and J dropped 1 base, with 9 bases sitting between them. From germline, CDR1 is SGHVS and CDR2 FQNEAQ. The CDR3 runs to 14 residues.